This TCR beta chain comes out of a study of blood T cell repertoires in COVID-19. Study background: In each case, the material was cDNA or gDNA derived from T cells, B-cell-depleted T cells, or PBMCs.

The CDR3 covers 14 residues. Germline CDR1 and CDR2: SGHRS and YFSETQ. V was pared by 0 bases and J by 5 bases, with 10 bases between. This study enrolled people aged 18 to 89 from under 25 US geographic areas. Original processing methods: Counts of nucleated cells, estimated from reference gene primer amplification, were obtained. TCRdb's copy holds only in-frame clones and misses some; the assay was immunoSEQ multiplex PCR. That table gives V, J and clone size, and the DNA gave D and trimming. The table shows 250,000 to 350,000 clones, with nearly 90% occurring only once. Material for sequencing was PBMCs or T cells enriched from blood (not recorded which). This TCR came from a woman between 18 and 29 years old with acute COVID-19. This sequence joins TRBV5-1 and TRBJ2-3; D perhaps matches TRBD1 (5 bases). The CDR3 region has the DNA TGCGCCAGCAGCTTGGACAGGTTTGAAGATACGCAGTATTTT. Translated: CASSLDRFEDTQYF.